In its sample, the clone carrying this T cell receptor beta chain was seen a few times. TCRdb reprocessed the RT-PCR reads with MiXCR, giving one entry per CDR3 protein. In the table there are roughly 940,000 distinct CDR3 sequences, 18% of which are singletons. The data derive from a study of patients and donors after allogeneic stem cell transplantation. The CDR3 spans 16 residues. V dropped 8 bases and J dropped 7 bases, with 26 bases sitting between them. V and J are TRBV12-3 or TRBV12-4 and TRBJ1-1; D remains ambiguous. The sample taken for sequencing was blood, either unsorted or a sorted T cell fraction (not recorded which). This clonotype was sampled from a human donor who was either an allogeneic HSCT recipient or a stem cell or donor lymphocyte infusion donor (not recorded which). It is not recorded whose cells these are; they may come from a transplant donor. Written as DNA, the CDR3 is TGTGCCAGCGGCTCAACACGCCACGGGAAAAACGGTGAAGCTTTCTTT. This sequence encodes CASGSTRHGKNGEAFF.